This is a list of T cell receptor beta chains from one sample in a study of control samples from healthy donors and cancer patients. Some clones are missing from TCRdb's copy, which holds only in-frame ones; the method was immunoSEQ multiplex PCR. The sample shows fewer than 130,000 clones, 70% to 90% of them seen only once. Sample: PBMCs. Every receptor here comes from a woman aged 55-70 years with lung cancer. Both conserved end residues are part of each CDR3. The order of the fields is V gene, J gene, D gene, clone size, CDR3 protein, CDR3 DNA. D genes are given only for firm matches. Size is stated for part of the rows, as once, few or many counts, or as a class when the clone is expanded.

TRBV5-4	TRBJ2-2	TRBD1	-	CASSLAKGADTGELFF	TGTGCCAGCAGCTTGGCCAAGGGGGCGGACACCGGAGAGCTGTTTTTT
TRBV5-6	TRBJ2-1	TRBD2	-	CASSVGTSDYNEQFF	TGTGCCAGCAGCGTTGGGACTAGCGACTACAATGAGCAGTTCTTC
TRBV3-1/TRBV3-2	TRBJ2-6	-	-	CASSHAGLFSGANVLTF	TGTGCCAGCAGCCATGCCGGACTGTTCTCTGGGGCCAACGTCCTGACTTTC
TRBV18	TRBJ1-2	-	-	CASSPSTGRLLNYGYTF	TGTGCCAGCTCACCGTCCACAGGGAGGCTCCTAAACTATGGCTACACCTTC
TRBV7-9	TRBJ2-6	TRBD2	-	CASSLLGRGSGANVLTF	TGTGCCAGCAGCTTATTAGGGAGGGGCTCTGGGGCCAACGTCCTGACTTTC
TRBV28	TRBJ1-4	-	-	CASSLKPANEKLFF	TGTGCCAGCAGTTTAAAACCTGCTAATGAAAAACTGTTTTTT
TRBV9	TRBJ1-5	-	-	CASSVNPDDQPQHF	TGTGCCAGCAGCGTCAACCCGGATGATCAGCCCCAGCATTTT
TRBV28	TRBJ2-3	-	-	CASNSADTQYF	TGTGCCAGCAACTCCGCAGATACGCAGTATTTT
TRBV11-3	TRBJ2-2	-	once	CASSLNSLNTGELFF	TGTGCCAGCAGCTTAAACTCTTTGAACACCGGGGAGCTGTTTTTT
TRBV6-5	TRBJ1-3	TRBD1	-	CASSRGGPGNTIYF	TGTGCCAGCAGTCGAGGGGGCCCGGGAAACACCATATATTTT
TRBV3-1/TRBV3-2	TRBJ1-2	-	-	CASSQGPNTNYGYTF	TGTGCCAGCAGCCAAGGTCCGAACACGAACTATGGCTACACCTTC
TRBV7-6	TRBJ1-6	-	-	CASSPDEGWNSPLHF	TGTGCCAGCAGCCCCGATGAGGGTTGGAATTCACCCCTCCACTTT
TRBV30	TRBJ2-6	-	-	CAWSPGDGANVLTF	TGTGCCTGGAGTCCAGGGGACGGGGCCAACGTCCTGACTTTC
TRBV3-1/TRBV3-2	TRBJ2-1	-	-	CASSLFLNEQFF	TGTGCCAGCAGCCTCTTCCTCAATGAGCAGTTCTTC
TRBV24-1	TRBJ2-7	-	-	CATSDRPDGVQYF	TGTGCCACCAGTGATCGCCCGGACGGTGTGCAGTACTTC
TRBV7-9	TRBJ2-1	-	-	CASSLSLNEQFF	TGTGCCAGCAGCTTATCACTCAATGAGCAGTTCTTC
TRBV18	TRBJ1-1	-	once	CASSPPSPTPEAFF	TGTGCCAGCTCACCCCCATCGCCTACCCCTGAAGCTTTCTTT
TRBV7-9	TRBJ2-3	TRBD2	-	CASSFASGGGTDTQYF	TGTGCCAGCAGCTTCGCTAGCGGGGGGGGCACAGATACGCAGTATTTT
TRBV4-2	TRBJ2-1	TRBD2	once	CASSQGDLAAHNEQFF	TGTGCCAGCAGCCAAGGGGATCTAGCGGCCCACAATGAGCAGTTCTTC
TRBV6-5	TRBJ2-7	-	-	CASLDPGAEEQYF	TGTGCCAGTCTTGATCCGGGGGCTGAGGAGCAGTACTTC
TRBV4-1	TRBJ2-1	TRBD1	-	CASSQETGQGAYGSSYNEQFF	TGCGCCAGCAGCCAAGAAACCGGACAGGGGGCCTATGGGTCCTCCTACAATGAGCAGTTCTTC
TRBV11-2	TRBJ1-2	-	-	CASSYLDRPPSYGYTF	TGTGCCAGCAGCTACCTAGACAGGCCACCTTCCTATGGCTACACCTTC
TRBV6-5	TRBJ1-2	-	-	CASSRPRTDVYGYTF	TGTGCCAGCAGTCGACCGCGGACGGATGTCTATGGCTACACCTTC
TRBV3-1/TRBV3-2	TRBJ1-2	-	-	CASSQAGAEHGDYGYTF	TGTGCCAGCAGCCAAGCTGGGGCGGAGCACGGGGACTATGGCTACACCTTC
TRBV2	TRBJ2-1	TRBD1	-	CASNARGPYNEQFF	TGTGCCAGCAACGCCAGGGGGCCCTACAATGAGCAGTTCTTC
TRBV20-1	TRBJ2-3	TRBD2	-	CSASLASGVDTQYF	TGCAGTGCTAGTTTGGCTAGCGGTGTAGATACGCAGTATTTT
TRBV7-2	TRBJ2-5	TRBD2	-	CASSFAIWGAGGKETQYF	TGTGCCAGCAGCTTCGCCATATGGGGAGCGGGGGGGAAAGAGACCCAGTACTTC
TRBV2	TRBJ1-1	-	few	CASSENPGNTEAFF	TGTGCCAGCAGTGAGAACCCAGGAAACACTGAAGCTTTCTTT
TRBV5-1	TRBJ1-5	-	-	CASSLDTGYNQPQHF	TGCGCCAGCAGCTTAGATACAGGGTACAATCAGCCCCAGCATTTT
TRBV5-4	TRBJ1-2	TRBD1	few	CASSGPGQGNRDGYTF	TGTGCCAGCAGTGGGCCGGGACAGGGTAACCGGGATGGCTACACCTTC
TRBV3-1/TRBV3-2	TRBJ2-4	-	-	CASSGTGLLAKNIQYF	TGTGCCAGCAGCGGGACTGGCCTATTGGCCAAAAACATTCAGTACTTC
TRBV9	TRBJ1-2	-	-	CASSVDSQAVDGYTF	TGTGCCAGCAGCGTAGATTCTCAGGCAGTCGATGGCTACACCTTC
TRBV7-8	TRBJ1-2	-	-	CASSLERQGGYTF	TGTGCCAGCAGCTTAGAGCGGCAGGGAGGCTACACCTTC
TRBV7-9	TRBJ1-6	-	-	CASSLVGYGDSPLHF	TGTGCCAGCAGCTTAGTAGGATATGGAGATTCACCCCTCCACTTT
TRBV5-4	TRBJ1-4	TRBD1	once	CASSLKTGEANEKLFF	TGTGCCAGCAGCTTAAAAACAGGGGAGGCTAATGAAAAACTGTTTTTT
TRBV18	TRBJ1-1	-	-	CASSPLTTTGDGEAFF	TGTGCCAGCTCACCGCTGACGACAACGGGTGATGGGGAAGCTTTCTTT
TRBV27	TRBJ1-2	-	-	CASSSRQAGPNYGYTF	TGTGCCAGCAGTTCCCGTCAGGCAGGTCCTAACTATGGCTACACCTTC
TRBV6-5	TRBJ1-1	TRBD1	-	CASSNRGKGDTEAFF	TGTGCCAGCAGTAACAGGGGAAAAGGAGACACTGAAGCTTTCTTT
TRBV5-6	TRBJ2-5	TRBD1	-	CASSFSGTGTETQYF	TGTGCCAGCAGCTTTTCCGGGACAGGGACAGAGACCCAGTACTTC
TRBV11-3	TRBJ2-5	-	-	CASSLVGHLRFERACETQYF	TGTGCCAGCAGCTTAGTTGGGCACCTGAGGTTCGAGCGAGCGTGTGAGACCCAGTACTTC
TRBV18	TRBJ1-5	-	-	CASSPEMYQPQHF	TGTGCCAGCTCACCCGAGATGTATCAGCCCCAGCATTTT